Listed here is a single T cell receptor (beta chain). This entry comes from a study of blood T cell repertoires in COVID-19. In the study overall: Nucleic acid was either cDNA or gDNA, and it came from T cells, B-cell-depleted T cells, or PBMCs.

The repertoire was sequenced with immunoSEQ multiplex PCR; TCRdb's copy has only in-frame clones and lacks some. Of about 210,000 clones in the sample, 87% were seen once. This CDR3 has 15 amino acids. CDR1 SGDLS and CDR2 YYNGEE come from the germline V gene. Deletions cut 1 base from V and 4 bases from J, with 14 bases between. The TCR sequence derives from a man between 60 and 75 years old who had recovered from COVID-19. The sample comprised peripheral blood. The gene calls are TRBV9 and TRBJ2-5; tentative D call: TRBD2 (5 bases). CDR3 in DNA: TGTGCCAGCAGCGTAATTAGCGCTCGGGGAGAGACCCAGTACTTC. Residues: CASSVISARGETQYF.